The next 26 T cell receptor beta chains were all read from a single sample in a study of radiotherapy plus CTLA-4 blockade in lung cancer. Measured with immunoSEQ multiplex PCR; TCRdb has only the in-frame clones, and not every one. The table lists more than 75,000 clones, around nine tenths of them singletons. Sample: peripheral blood, taken from a patient treated with radiotherapy plus ipilimumab. The receptor source for this set is a human donor with non-small cell lung cancer who had stable disease on radiotherapy plus ipilimumab.

CDR3 DNA sequence: TGTGCCAGCAGTCCATTGTCCCCACACGGAAAGACCTATGGCTACACCTTC. This gives the protein CASSPLSPHGKTYGYTF. This chain connects TRBV6-4 to TRBJ1-2; no definite D call. V was pared by 5 bases and J by 4 bases, with 23 bases between. CDR1 is MRHNA and CDR2 is SNTAGT in the germline V gene. CDR3 length: 17 amino acids.

This CDR3 is CASSLGGTGTGELFF. CDR3 DNA sequence: TGTGCCAGCAGCTTAGGAGGGACAGGGACCGGGGAGCTGTTTTTT. The genes are TRBV7-3 and TRBJ2-2; 9 bases align to TRBD1. Germline CDR1 and CDR2: SGHTA and FQGTGA. The CDR3 length is 15 residues. With 2 bases clipped from V and 5 bases from J, the junction kept 3 bases outside the gene matches.

This rearrangement joins TRBV11-3 to TRBJ1-1; D is uncertain. CDR1 and CDR2 (germline): SGHNT, YENEEA. V lost 5 bases and J 4 bases, leaving 11 bases between the germline ends. The CDR3 is made up of 13 amino acids. Written as DNA, the CDR3 is TGTGCCAGCAGCCCCGGGCCGAGCACTGAAGCTTTCTTT. Its protein product is CASSPGPSTEAFF.

This clone was picked up one time. This chain links TRBV23-1 with TRBJ1-3; no reliable D call. TRBV23-1 qualifies as an ORF whose function is uncertain. V gave up 5 bases and J gave up 0 bases, with 11 bases separating them. The CDR3 is 15 amino acids. The CDR3 DNA reads as TGCGCCAGCAGTAAGGAGGCTAGCTCTGGAAACACCATATATTTT. Protein product: CASSKEASSGNTIYF.

The gene calls are TRBV7-2 and TRBJ2-2; 9 nucleotides line up with TRBD1. Germline CDR1 is SGHTA and CDR2 is FQGNSA. The CDR3 has 20 amino acids. Germline trimming cut 0 bases from V and 0 bases from J; bases unmatched to any gene: 11. CDR3: CASSLALTNRGLANTGELFF. The CDR3 bases are TGTGCCAGCAGCTTAGCGTTGACCAACAGGGGGCTTGCGAACACCGGGGAGCTGTTTTTT.

The V gene is TRBV2, the J gene TRBJ1-3; 9 bases match TRBD1. V was pared by 10 bases and J by 8 bases, with 6 bases of the junction left unmatched. Germline loops: CDR1 SNHLY, CDR2 FYNNEI. There are 12 residues in the CDR3. CDR3 bases: TGTGCCACCGGACAGGGGCTAGACACCATATATTTT. Translated: CATGQGLDTIYF. Combining the CDR3 with reference TRBV2 and TRBJ1-3 gives the whole variable domain EPEVTQTPSHQVTQMGQEVILRCVPISNHLYFYWYRQILGQKVEFLVSFYNNEISEKSEIFDDQFSVERPDGSNFTLKIRSTKLEDSAMYFCATGQGLDTIYFGEGSWLTVV.

The J gene is TRBJ2-7, the V gene TRBV15; D call uncertain. Germline assignment: CDR1 LNHNV and CDR2 YYDKDF (reference sequence). This CDR3 comprises 15 residues. The V end lost 0 bases, the J end lost 0 bases, and 9 bases lay between the germline ends. The CDR3 DNA reads as TGTGCCACCAGCAGAGATAGGCCAGCCTCCTACGAGCAGTACTTC. Translation gives CATSRDRPASYEQYF.

The chain recombines TRBV10-1 with TRBJ2-1; 10 bases are a match to TRBD2. J gave up 0 bases and V 6 bases, and 8 bases lay outside the gene matches. Germline V CDR1 and CDR2: WNHNN, SYGVQD (reference sequence). CDR3 length: 17 amino acids. The CDR3 spells CASSGQAGGSSYNEQFF. In nucleotides, the CDR3 is TGCGCCAGCAGCGGCCAAGCGGGGGGGAGCTCCTACAATGAGCAGTTCTTC.

The V gene is TRBV7-9, the J gene TRBJ2-7; 8 bases align to TRBD2. The germline V gene encodes CDR1 SEHNR and CDR2 FQNEAQ (reference sequence). The CDR3 spans 13 residues. V gave up 4 bases and J gave up 6 bases; unmatched junction bases: 5. CDR3 sequence reads: CASSSSGGAEQYF. The CDR3 region has the DNA TGTGCCAGCAGCTCCTCCGGGGGGGCCGAGCAGTACTTC.

V and J are TRBV7-3 and TRBJ2-3, with 7 bases fitting TRBD2. The V gene end was trimmed by 1 base and the J gene end by 3 bases; junction bases not matched to a gene: 4. The CDR3 is 15 amino acids. The germline gives CDR1 SGHTA, CDR2 FQGTGA. The CDR3 nucleotides are TGTGCCAGCAGCTTAATAGCGGGTGAAACAGATACGCAGTATTTT. This codes for CASSLIAGETDTQYF.

The rearrangement joins TRBV11-2 to TRBJ2-5; D might be TRBD2 (6 bases). Germline CDR1 reads SGHAT; CDR2 reads FQNNGV. V lost 5 bases and J lost 3, with 13 bases in between. The CDR3 runs 14 residues. The CDR3 loop is CASSPPWGEETQYF. The CDR3 bases are TGTGCCAGCAGCCCCCCTTGGGGGGAAGAGACCCAGTACTTC.

This chain connects TRBV11-2 to TRBJ1-2; maybe TRBD1 (6 bases). There are 14 residues in the CDR3. V lost 5 bases, J lost 1 base, and 11 bases lay in between. Germline V lookup: CDR1 SGHAT, CDR2 FQNNGV. Here the CDR3 DNA reads TGTGCCAGCAGCCCTTGGACAGTTAACTATGGCTACACCTTC. This gives the protein CASSPWTVNYGYTF. The full variable domain, completed using reference TRBV11-2 and TRBJ1-2, is EAGVAQSPRYKIIEKRQSVAFWCNPISGHATLYWYQQILGQGPKLLIQFQNNGVVDDSQLPKDRFSAERLKGVDSTLKIQPAKLEDSAVYLCASSPWTVNYGYTFGSGTRLTVV.

This clone was detected only a few times. The chain carries TRBV19 and TRBJ1-5; TRBD1 is a possible D gene (5 bases). The ends were cut back, 5 bases at V and 3 bases at J, with 11 bases in the middle. This CDR3 contains 14 residues. The germline V gene encodes CDR1 LNHDA and CDR2 SQIVND (reference sequence). CDR3 bases: TGTGCCAGTAGTCCGGGACGGCCCAATCAGCCCCAGCATTTT. It translates to CASSPGRPNQPQHF.

The V and J genes are TRBV4-1 and TRBJ2-7; 7 bases are a match to TRBD2. CDR1 MGHRA and CDR2 YSYEKL come from the germline V gene. V was pared by 2 bases and J by 3 bases, with 7 bases of the junction left unmatched. This CDR3 has 15 residues. The CDR3 region has the DNA TGCGCCAGCAGCCAATTCTCAGCGGGGATCTACGAGCAGTACTTC. Its protein is CASSQFSAGIYEQYF.

The genes are TRBV9 and TRBJ2-3, with 14 bases fitting TRBD2. CDR1 is SGDLS and CDR2 is YYNGEE in the germline V gene. The CDR3 covers 18 residues. V gave up 4 bases and J gave up 2 bases; unmatched junction bases: 9. The CDR3 loop reads CASSLRGLAGDITDTQYF. As DNA, the CDR3 is TGTGCCAGCAGCTTGAGGGGACTAGCGGGGGACATCACAGATACGCAGTATTTT.

This clone appeared once. The V call is TRBV28, the J call TRBJ2-5; 15 bases line up with TRBD2. V shed 5 bases and J 0 bases; nucleotides not matched to a gene: 7. CDR1 is MDHEN, CDR2 SYDVKM, per germline. CDR3 size: 18 residues. The CDR3 nucleotides read TGTGCCAGCAGTGCTCTCGGACTAGCGGGGGGGTACCAAGAGACCCAGTACTTC. The encoded protein is CASSALGLAGGYQETQYF. Together with reference TRBV28 and TRBJ2-5, the CDR3 gives the full variable domain: DVKVTQSSRYLVKRTGEKVFLECVQDMDHENMFWYRQDPGLGLRLIYFSYDVKMKEKGDIPEGYSVSREKKERFSLILESASTNQTSMYLCASSALGLAGGYQETQYFGPGTRLLVL.

The chain couples TRBV5-1 to TRBJ2-5; 12 bases are shared with TRBD2. This CDR3 contains 16 residues. V lost 7 bases and J lost 1; bases outside the gene matches: 8. Germline-derived CDR1 and CDR2 are SGHRS and YFSETQ. The CDR3 loop reads CASQLAGGPFQETQYF. The DNA of the CDR3 is TGCGCCAGCCAACTAGCGGGGGGACCCTTCCAAGAGACCCAGTACTTC.

The V and J genes are TRBV19 and TRBJ1-3; unclear D gene. Germline CDR1 and CDR2: LNHDA and SQIVND (reference sequence). The CDR3 consists of 14 residues. Trimming left V 6 bases short and J 0 bases short, with 9 bases between. DNA of the CDR3: TGTGCCAGTAGCCAGTCCCGCTCTGGAAACACCATATATTTT. This codes for CASSQSRSGNTIYF.

Only one count was recorded for this clone. The chain links TRBV6-4 to TRBJ2-5, with unresolved D. The J call may not be correct, given that the DNA end is closer to TRBJ2-7. Germline V CDR1 and CDR2: MRHNA, SNTAGT. CDR3 length: 14 residues. CDR3: CASTPPTSSYEQYF. The DNA for the CDR3 is TGTGCCAGCACCCCCCCTACTTCCTCCTACGAGCAGTACTTC.

This clone occurred a few times. This sequence joins TRBV4-2 and TRBJ2-1; D is perhaps TRBD2 (5 bases). The ends were cut back, 0 bases at V and 3 bases at J, with 15 bases in the middle. This CDR3 has 17 residues. Per the germline V gene, CDR1 is LGHNA and CDR2 is YNFKEQ. The CDR3 loop reads CASSQDPSWTGYNEQFF. CDR3 nucleotide sequence: TGTGCCAGCAGCCAAGATCCCTCCTGGACTGGCTACAATGAGCAGTTCTTC.

The chain combines TRBV7-7 with TRBJ2-5; D remains unclear. Germline V gene sequence: CDR1 SSHAT, CDR2 FNYEAQ (reference sequence). V dropped 1 base and J dropped 0 bases, with 6 bases sitting between them. The CDR3 is 14 amino acids. In DNA, the CDR3 is TGTGCCAGCAGCTTAGAAGCGAACCAAGAGACCCAGTACTTC. Residues: CASSLEANQETQYF.

The chain combines TRBV29-1 with TRBJ2-2; 13 bases fit TRBD2. V dropped 4 bases and J dropped 0; count of bases not matched to a gene: 11. CDR1 and CDR2 from the germline V gene are SQVTM and ANQGSEA. The CDR3 runs to 19 residues. The CDR3 loop is CSVALRLAGGPSNTGELFF. The DNA of the CDR3 is TGCAGCGTTGCCCTCCGACTAGCGGGGGGCCCCTCGAACACCGGGGAGCTGTTTTTT.

The genes are TRBV9 and TRBJ2-3; 8 bases are a match to TRBD2. The V gene's germline CDR1 is SGDLS and CDR2 YYNGEE. There are 15 residues in the CDR3. V shed 8 bases, J shed 3 bases, and the junction held 11 bases outside the gene matches. CDR3: CASNPREGLTDTQYF. For the CDR3, the DNA is TGTGCCAGTAATCCTCGGGAGGGTTTGACAGATACGCAGTATTTT.

The V call is TRBV5-1, the J call TRBJ2-1, with 8 positions matching TRBD2. The CDR3 runs to 14 residues. The germline V gene encodes CDR1 SGHRS and CDR2 YFSETQ. After removal of 0 bases from V and 6 bases from J, the junction contained 2 bases not matched to a gene. The CDR3 DNA reads as TGCGCCAGCAGCTTGGCCGGGACTAGCAATGAGCAGTTCTTC. Translated: CASSLAGTSNEQFF.

This rearrangement joins TRBV13 to TRBJ2-1, with D perhaps matching TRBD2 (6 bases). Trimming removed 4 bases from V and 8 bases from J, with 15 bases in between. The CDR3 runs to 14 residues. Germline CDR1 is PRHDT and CDR2 is FYEKMQ (reference sequence). The CDR3 coding sequence is TGTGCCAGCAGCTCTGGGCGACTAGTTTATGAGCAGTTCTTC. The encoded protein is CASSSGRLVYEQFF.

V gene TRBV7-7 combines with J gene TRBJ2-5; 11 bases are a match to TRBD2. V was clipped by 5 bases and J by 0 bases; unmatched bases: 2. The CDR3 spans 15 residues. Germline V CDR1 and CDR2: SSHAT, FNYEAQ (reference sequence). CDR3 loop: CASSQLAGDQETQYF. In DNA, the CDR3 is TGTGCCAGCAGCCAACTAGCGGGGGACCAAGAGACCCAGTACTTC.